One sample yielded the 32 T cell receptor beta chains listed below, sequenced in a study of shared T cell receptors in the human thymus. Measured with immunoSEQ multiplex PCR; TCRdb has only the in-frame clones, and not every one. The sample contains roughly 660,000 clones, roughly 90% of which appear only once. This same sample was also taken into another study, of human thymus T cells.

Sequencing input: thymocytes. These receptors were collected from a boy younger than two with a congenital heart defect.

The chain joins TRBV28 to TRBJ2-3; TRBD2 matches at 8 bases. The CDR3 consists of 16 residues. CDR1 and CDR2 (germline): MDHEN, SYDVKM. J gave up 2 bases and V 3 bases, and 7 bases lay outside the gene matches. CDR3 in amino acids: CASSLRAGVYTDTQYF. CDR3 bases: TGTGCCAGCAGTTTGAGAGCGGGAGTCTACACAGATACGCAGTATTTT.

The chain joins TRBV11-2 to TRBJ1-1; D may be TRBD1 (6 bases). CDR3 size: 17 residues. V shed 1 base and J shed 5 bases, with 20 bases lying between them. Germline V gives CDR1 SGHAT, CDR2 FQNNGV. In DNA, the CDR3 is TGTGCCAGCAGCTTAGTCCGCCCGGGACATCTAAGGACTGAAGCTTTCTTT. Translated, it gives CASSLVRPGHLRTEAFF.

J is TRBJ1-5 and V is TRBV2; 9 nucleotides align to TRBD1. The CDR3 is made up of 15 amino acids. Per germline, CDR1 SNHLY and CDR2 FYNNEI. V lost 6 bases, J lost 5 bases, and 8 bases stayed unmatched. CDR3 bases: TGTGCCAGCAGCAAAACAGGGGGCGGGTATCAGCCCCAGCATTTT. Its translation is CASSKTGGGYQPQHF. The full variable domain, with the rest looked up from reference TRBV2 and TRBJ1-5, is EPEVTQTPSHQVTQMGQEVILRCVPISNHLYFYWYRQILGQKVEFLVSFYNNEISEKSEIFDDQFSVERPDGSNFTLKIRSTKLEDSAMYFCASSKTGGGYQPQHFGDGTRLSIL.

CDR3 amino acids: CASSLCGLPDAYNEQFF. CDR3 nucleotides: TGTGCCAGCAGCTTATGCGGCCTTCCCGACGCCTACAATGAGCAGTTCTTC. The J gene is TRBJ2-1, the V gene TRBV5-6; D unresolved. The CDR3 is 17 amino acids. The V gene's germline CDR1 is SGHDT and CDR2 YYEEEE. V dropped 2 bases and J dropped 2 bases, with 17 bases sitting between them.

The chain uses TRBV5-1 and TRBJ1-2; D remains ambiguous. Trimming took 0 bases from V and 1 from J, leaving 10 bases between them. CDR1 and CDR2 from the germline V gene are SGHRS and YFSETQ. This CDR3 contains 15 residues. CDR3 residues: CASSLAEENNYGYTF. CDR3 nucleotides: TGCGCCAGCAGCTTGGCCGAGGAGAATAACTATGGCTACACCTTC.

This chain connects TRBV30 to TRBJ2-1, with TRBD2 matching 9 bases. This CDR3 is built from 15 residues. V shed 7 bases, J shed 6 bases, and the junction held 13 bases outside the gene matches. The V gene's germline CDR1 is GTSNPN and CDR2 SVGIG (reference sequence). The CDR3 DNA sequence: TGTGCCTTGGAAGTGGGACTAGCTGGATTCAATGAGCAGTTCTTC. This sequence encodes CALEVGLAGFNEQFF.

The chain carries TRBV28 and TRBJ2-3; a possible D gene is TRBD2 (6 bases). CDR1 MDHEN and CDR2 SYDVKM come from the germline V gene. The V end lost 3 bases, the J end lost 3 bases, and 19 bases lay between the germline ends. CDR3 length: 17 residues. For the CDR3, the DNA is TGTGCCAGCAGTTTTTTGACGGGAGAGGTGGGAACAGATACGCAGTATTTT. Translation gives CASSFLTGEVGTDTQYF.

V is TRBV7-6 and J is TRBJ2-3, with 10 bases that match TRBD2. V dropped 1 base and J dropped 6; count of bases not matched to a gene: 10. CDR1 and CDR2 (germline): SGHVS, FNYEAQ. This CDR3 is built from 17 residues. CDR3 loop: CASSLGGAGGPSDTQYF. DNA for the CDR3: TGTGCCAGCAGCTTAGGGGGAGCGGGAGGGCCCTCGGATACGCAGTATTTT. Complete variable domain (other parts from reference TRBV7-6 and TRBJ2-3): GAGVSQSPRYKVTKRGQDVALRCDPISGHVSLYWYRQALGQGPEFLTYFNYEAQQDKSGLPNDRFSAERPEGSISTLTIQRTEQRDSAMYRCASSLGGAGGPSDTQYFGPGTRLTVL.

The V and J genes are TRBV7-9 and TRBJ2-1; 10 nucleotides agree with TRBD1. Per the germline V gene, CDR1 is SEHNR and CDR2 is FQNEAQ (reference sequence). The ends lost 5 bases at V and 4 bases at J; junction bases unmatched: 14. The CDR3 runs 18 residues. CDR3 in DNA: TGTGCCAGCAGCCCGCTAGCCGGGACAGGGGCGTCGTACAATGAGCAGTTCTTC. As protein: CASSPLAGTGASYNEQFF.

The chain employs TRBV30 and TRBJ1-2; the match to TRBD1 covers 8 bases. The CDR3 runs to 16 residues. J was trimmed by 3 bases and V by 2 bases; bases with no gene match: 11. Germline V CDR1 and CDR2: GTSNPN, SVGIG (reference sequence). CDR3 DNA sequence: TGTGCCTGGAGTTCCGGACAGGGCCCACCGGACTATGGCTACACCTTC. Protein product: CAWSSGQGPPDYGYTF.

The CDR3 DNA is TGCGCCAGCAGCTTGAACCAGGGGATTTACACTGAAGCTTTCTTT. Protein sequence: CASSLNQGIYTEAFF. The gene calls are TRBV5-1 and TRBJ1-1; weak D call: TRBD1 (6 bases). With 1 base removed from V and 3 bases from J, the gap between germline ends came to 13 bases. Germline values: CDR1 SGHRS, CDR2 YFSETQ. CDR3 size: 15 residues.

The chain links TRBV6-6 to TRBJ2-4; 8 bases map to TRBD1. The CDR3 has 14 residues. The V gene's germline CDR1 is MNHNY and CDR2 SVGAGI (reference sequence). V shed 5 bases, J shed 6 bases, and the junction held 6 bases outside the gene matches. The CDR3 DNA reads as TGTGCCAGCAGTCAGACAGGGGCCCTAAACATTCAGTACTTC. Translation: CASSQTGALNIQYF.

In regard to this clone: Germline and junction disagree at one end, which may indicate a read error. The genes are TRBV15 and TRBJ2-7, with a possible D match to TRBD2 (6 bases). CDR3 length equals 14 residues. In germline, CDR1 is LNHNV, CDR2 YYDKDF (reference sequence). In DNA form, the CDR3 reads TGTGCCACCAGCACTCGGAATTGGCGGGGAACCAAAACATTC. It translates to CATSTRNWRGTKTF.

The V and J genes are TRBV4-3 and TRBJ2-7; TRBD2 matches 8 bases. The trim removed 2 bases at V and 3 bases at J, leaving 12 bases unmatched. Germline V lookup: CDR1 LGHNA, CDR2 YSLEER. The CDR3 is 17 residues long. The CDR3 DNA reads as TGCGCCAGCAGCCAATCGGCCGGGAGGGGTGGCCTCTACGAGCAGTACTTC. It is translated as CASSQSAGRGGLYEQYF.

The chain recombines TRBV27 with TRBJ2-1, with 9 bases that match TRBD2. The CDR3 length is 14 residues. Germline-derived CDR1 and CDR2 are MNHEY and SMNVEV (reference sequence). The J segment lost 7 bases and the V segment lost 8 bases, leaving 9 bases of the junction unmatched. CDR3 sequence (DNA): TGTGCCAGCCGAAACCTAGCGGGGCATAATGAGCAGTTCTTC. It encodes CASRNLAGHNEQFF.

V gene TRBV18 combines with J gene TRBJ1-2; no clear D. Trimming took 1 base from V and 7 from J, leaving 19 bases between them. CDR1 KGHSH and CDR2 LQKENI come from the germline V gene. The CDR3 runs to 16 residues. In DNA form, the CDR3 reads TGTGCCAGCTCACCACAAGGAACAGACCTACTAGGTGGCTACACCTTC. Translated: CASSPQGTDLLGGYTF.

V is TRBV5-1 and J is TRBJ1-4; D is possibly TRBD1 (5 bases). The length of the CDR3 is 17 residues. Germline V gene sequence: CDR1 SGHRS, CDR2 YFSETQ. The V gene lost 5 bases and the J gene lost 5 bases, with 22 bases spanning the gap. The CDR3: CASRPPGVQGQNEKLFF. The CDR3 DNA is TGCGCCAGCAGGCCCCCCGGTGTGCAGGGTCAAAATGAAAAACTGTTTTTT.

The chain recombines TRBV12-5 with TRBJ2-3; the match to TRBD2 covers 12 bases. Germline V gene sequence: CDR1 LGHNT, CDR2 FRNRAP. Losses at the gene ends were 7 bases for V and 2 bases for J; bases not matched to a gene: 16. CDR3 length: 19 residues. The CDR3 spells CASASGTSGPFCPTDTQYF. The CDR3 coding sequence is TGTGCTAGTGCCTCCGGGACTAGCGGGCCCTTTTGCCCCACAGATACGCAGTATTTT.

As regards this clone: Other DNA sequences of this sample code for an identical CDR3. The V and J genes are TRBV25-1 and TRBJ1-5; D gene uncertain. Germline values: CDR1 MGHDK, CDR2 SYGVNS. CDR3 length equals 12 residues. The V end lost 6 bases, the J end lost 5 bases, and 8 bases lay between the germline ends. The CDR3 region is CASSEADQPQHF. The CDR3 coding sequence is TGTGCCAGCAGCGAGGCTGATCAGCCCCAGCATTTT. Drawing the rest from reference TRBV25-1 and TRBJ1-5, the complete variable domain is EADIYQTPRYLVIGTGKKITLECSQTMGHDKMYWYQQDPGMELHLIHYSYGVNSTEKGDLSSESTVSRIRTEHFPLTLESARPSHTSQYLCASSEADQPQHFGDGTRLSIL.

This clone was seen a few times. This chain's CDR3 is CASSFLVTGELFF. The CDR3 region has the DNA TGTGCCAGCAGTTTCCTAGTGACCGGGGAGCTGTTTTTT. The chain joins TRBV27 to TRBJ2-2; D gene unclear. CDR1 and CDR2 from the germline V gene are MNHEY and SMNVEV (reference sequence). The CDR3 loop spans 13 amino acids. Trimming stripped 3 bases from V and 5 bases from J, with 7 bases between.

J is TRBJ2-7 and V is TRBV29-1; 7 nucleotides line up with TRBD1. The CDR3 spans 15 residues. CDR1 is SQVTM and CDR2 is ANQGSEA in the germline V gene. The ends lost 5 bases at V and 1 base at J; junction bases unmatched: 11. CDR3 protein: CSVKKWDRVSYEQYF. The CDR3 DNA follows: TGCAGCGTTAAGAAATGGGACAGAGTTTCCTACGAGCAGTACTTC.

The chain recombines TRBV7-9 with TRBJ2-7; 9 bases are shared with TRBD1. There are 17 residues in the CDR3. Germline values: CDR1 SEHNR, CDR2 FQNEAQ (reference sequence). V shed 5 bases, J shed 1 base, and the junction held 12 bases outside the gene matches. In DNA form, the CDR3 reads TGTGCCAGCAGCCCCAACACCGGGACAGGGCTTTCCTACGAGCAGTACTTC. It specifies CASSPNTGTGLSYEQYF.

V and J are TRBV13 and TRBJ2-5; TRBD1 matches at 7 bases. The germline gives CDR1 PRHDT, CDR2 FYEKMQ (reference sequence). The CDR3 length is 15 residues. J was trimmed by 4 bases and V by 5 bases; bases with no gene match: 10. CDR3 in DNA: TGTGCCAGCAGCCCCCGGGACAGCCCTTCAGAGACCCAGTACTTC. It codes for CASSPRDSPSETQYF. Variable domain in full (rest from reference TRBV13 and TRBJ2-5): AAGVIQSPRHLIKEKRETATLKCYPIPRHDTVYWYQQGPGQDPQFLISFYEKMQSDKGSIPDRFSAQQFSDYHSELNMSSLELGDSALYFCASSPRDSPSETQYFGPGTRLLVL.

The rearrangement links TRBV10-2 to TRBJ2-7; 12 positions match TRBD2. V dropped 10 bases and J dropped 2; count of bases not matched to a gene: 15. The CDR3 is 17 residues long. Germline-derived CDR1 and CDR2 are WSHSY and SAAADI. The CDR3 DNA follows: TGCGCCACCATGGAGAGACTAGCGGGAGAGGGACCCTACGAGCAGTACTTC. Its translation is CATMERLAGEGPYEQYF.

The J gene is TRBJ2-1, the V gene TRBV18; 8 nucleotides align to TRBD2. This CDR3 is built from 16 residues. The V gene's germline CDR1 is KGHSH and CDR2 LQKENI. The J segment lost 5 bases and the V segment lost 6 bases, leaving 12 bases of the junction unmatched. The CDR3 reads CASSRGERESHNEQFF. The CDR3 DNA reads as TGTGCCAGCTCCCGGGGGGAGCGGGAGTCCCACAATGAGCAGTTCTTC.

The chain employs TRBV6-4 and TRBJ2-3, with a weak D call TRBD2 (6 bases). The CDR3 runs to 18 residues. In germline, CDR1 is MRHNA, CDR2 SNTAGT. With 3 bases removed from V and 0 bases from J, the gap between germline ends came to 19 bases. The CDR3 spells CASSERGVEGYSTDTQYF. The CDR3 nucleotides read TGTGCCAGCAGTGAAAGAGGGGTGGAGGGATATAGCACAGATACGCAGTATTTT.

The J gene is TRBJ1-5, the V gene TRBV19, with 8 bases lining up with TRBD1. V shed 3 bases and J 7 bases; nucleotides not matched to a gene: 5. Germline V gene lookup returns CDR1 LNHDA and CDR2 SQIVND (reference sequence). This CDR3 has 14 residues. The CDR3 bases are TGTGCCAGTAGTATTGGACAGGGCGGCCAGCCCCAGCATTTT. Its protein product is CASSIGQGGQPQHF.

This clone was found a few times. CDR3: CSVGDRGPYEQYF. The CDR3 DNA sequence: TGCAGCGTTGGGGACAGGGGGCCCTACGAGCAGTACTTC. V gene TRBV29-1 combines with J gene TRBJ2-7, with 12 bases identical to TRBD1. The CDR3 has 13 residues. Germline lookup yields CDR1 SQVTM and CDR2 ANQGSEA. Unmatched junction bases numbered 0, after V lost 4 bases and J lost 2 bases.

The chain uses TRBV29-1 and TRBJ2-2, with D hard to call. The CDR3 has 13 amino acids. The V and J ends lost 5 bases and 1 base respectively, with 8 bases between them. The germline gives CDR1 SQVTM, CDR2 ANQGSEA. CDR3 protein: CSVSRGNTGELFF. CDR3 nucleotide sequence: TGCAGCGTTTCCCGCGGGAACACCGGGGAGCTGTTTTTT.

The chain is built from TRBV5-1 and TRBJ2-7, with TRBD1 identical over 9 bases. V lost 2 bases to trimming and J lost 4 bases; unmatched junction nucleotides: 4. The CDR3 is 14 amino acids. CDR1 and CDR2 from the germline V gene are SGHRS and YFSETQ. The CDR3 loop is CASSFSGTGYEQYF. The CDR3 DNA is TGCGCCAGCAGCTTCTCCGGGACAGGGTACGAGCAGTACTTC.

V and J are TRBV4-3 and TRBJ2-7; TRBD2 agrees at 9 bases. From germline, CDR1 is LGHNA and CDR2 YSLEER. The junction had 21 bases not matched to a gene; V was cut back by 0 bases and J by 3 bases. CDR3 size: 21 residues. This CDR3 is CASSQDQAFSGRDLSVYEQYF. CDR3 nucleotide sequence: TGCGCCAGCAGCCAAGATCAGGCTTTTAGCGGGAGAGATCTATCAGTCTACGAGCAGTACTTC.

DNA of the CDR3: TGCGCCAGCAGCCAAGAACCCCCAGCGGGAACGGGAGGGCGGGACACCGGGGAGCTGTTTTTT. Encoded protein: CASSQEPPAGTGGRDTGELFF. V and J are TRBV4-1 and TRBJ2-2; 8 nucleotides align to TRBD2. The junction had 18 bases not matched to a gene; V was cut back by 0 bases and J by 3 bases. CDR3 length: 21 residues. Germline V lookup: CDR1 MGHRA, CDR2 YSYEKL.